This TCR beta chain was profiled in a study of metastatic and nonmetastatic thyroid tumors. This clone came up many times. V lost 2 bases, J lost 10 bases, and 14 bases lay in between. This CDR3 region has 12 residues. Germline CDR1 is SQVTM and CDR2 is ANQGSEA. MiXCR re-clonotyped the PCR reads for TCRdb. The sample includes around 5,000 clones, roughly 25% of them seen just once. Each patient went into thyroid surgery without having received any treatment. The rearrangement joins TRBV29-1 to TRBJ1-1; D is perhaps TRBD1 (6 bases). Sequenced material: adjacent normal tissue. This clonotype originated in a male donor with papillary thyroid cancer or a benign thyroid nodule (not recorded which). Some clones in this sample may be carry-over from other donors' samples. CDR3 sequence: CSVETGNSPAFF. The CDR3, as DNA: TGCAGCGTTGAAACAGGGAATAGTCCAGCTTTCTTT.